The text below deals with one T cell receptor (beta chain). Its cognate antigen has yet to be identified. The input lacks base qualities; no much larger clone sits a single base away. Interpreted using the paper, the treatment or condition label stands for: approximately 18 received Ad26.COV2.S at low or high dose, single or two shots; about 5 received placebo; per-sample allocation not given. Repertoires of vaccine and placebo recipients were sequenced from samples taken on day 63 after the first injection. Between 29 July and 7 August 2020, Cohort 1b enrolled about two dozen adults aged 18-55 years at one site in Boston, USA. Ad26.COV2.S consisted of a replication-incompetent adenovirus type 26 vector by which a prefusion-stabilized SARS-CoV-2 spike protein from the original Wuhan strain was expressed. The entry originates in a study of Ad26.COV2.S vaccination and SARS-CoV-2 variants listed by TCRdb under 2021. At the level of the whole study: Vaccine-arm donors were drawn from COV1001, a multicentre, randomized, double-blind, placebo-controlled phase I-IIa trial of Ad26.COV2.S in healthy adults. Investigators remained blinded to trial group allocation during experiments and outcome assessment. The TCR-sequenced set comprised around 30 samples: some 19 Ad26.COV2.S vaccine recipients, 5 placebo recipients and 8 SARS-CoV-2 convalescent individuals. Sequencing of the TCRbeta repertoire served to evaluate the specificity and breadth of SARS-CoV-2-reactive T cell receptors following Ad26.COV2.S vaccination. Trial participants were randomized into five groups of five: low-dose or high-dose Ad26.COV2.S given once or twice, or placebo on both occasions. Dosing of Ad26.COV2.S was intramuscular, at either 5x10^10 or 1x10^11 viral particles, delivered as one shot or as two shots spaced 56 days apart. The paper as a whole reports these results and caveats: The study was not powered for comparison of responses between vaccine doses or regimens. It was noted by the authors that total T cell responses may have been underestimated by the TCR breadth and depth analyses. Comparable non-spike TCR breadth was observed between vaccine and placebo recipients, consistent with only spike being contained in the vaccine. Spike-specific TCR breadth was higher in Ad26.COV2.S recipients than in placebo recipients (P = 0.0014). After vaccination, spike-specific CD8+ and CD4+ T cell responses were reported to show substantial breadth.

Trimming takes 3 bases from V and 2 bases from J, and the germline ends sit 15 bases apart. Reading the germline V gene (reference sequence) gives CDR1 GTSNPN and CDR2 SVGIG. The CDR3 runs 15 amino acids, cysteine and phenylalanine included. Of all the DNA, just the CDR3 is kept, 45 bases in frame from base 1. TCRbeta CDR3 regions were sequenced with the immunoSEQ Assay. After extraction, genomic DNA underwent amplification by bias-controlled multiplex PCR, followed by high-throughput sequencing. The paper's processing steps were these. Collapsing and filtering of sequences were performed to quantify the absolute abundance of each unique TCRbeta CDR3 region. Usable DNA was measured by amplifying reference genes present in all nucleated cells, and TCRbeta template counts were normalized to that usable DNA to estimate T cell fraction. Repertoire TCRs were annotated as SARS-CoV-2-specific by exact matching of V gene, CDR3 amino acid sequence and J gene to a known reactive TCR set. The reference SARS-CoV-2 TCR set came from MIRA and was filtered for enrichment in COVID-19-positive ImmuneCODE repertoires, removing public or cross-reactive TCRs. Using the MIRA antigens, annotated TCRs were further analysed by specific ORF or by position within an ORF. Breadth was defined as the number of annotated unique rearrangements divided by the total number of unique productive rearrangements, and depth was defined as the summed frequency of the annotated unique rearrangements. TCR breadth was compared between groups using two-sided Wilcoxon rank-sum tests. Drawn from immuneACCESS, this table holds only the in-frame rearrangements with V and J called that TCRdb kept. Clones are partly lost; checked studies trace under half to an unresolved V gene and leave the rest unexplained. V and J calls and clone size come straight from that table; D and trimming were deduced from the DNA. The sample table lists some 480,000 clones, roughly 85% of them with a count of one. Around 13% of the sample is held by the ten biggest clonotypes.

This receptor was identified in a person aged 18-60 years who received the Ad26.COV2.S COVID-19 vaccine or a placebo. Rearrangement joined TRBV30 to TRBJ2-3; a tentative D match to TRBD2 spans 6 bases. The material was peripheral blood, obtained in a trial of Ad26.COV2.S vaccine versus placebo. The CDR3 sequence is CAWSAGGAFTDTQYF. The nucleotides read TGTGCCTGGAGCGCTGGCGGGGCCTTCACAGATACGCAGTATTTT.